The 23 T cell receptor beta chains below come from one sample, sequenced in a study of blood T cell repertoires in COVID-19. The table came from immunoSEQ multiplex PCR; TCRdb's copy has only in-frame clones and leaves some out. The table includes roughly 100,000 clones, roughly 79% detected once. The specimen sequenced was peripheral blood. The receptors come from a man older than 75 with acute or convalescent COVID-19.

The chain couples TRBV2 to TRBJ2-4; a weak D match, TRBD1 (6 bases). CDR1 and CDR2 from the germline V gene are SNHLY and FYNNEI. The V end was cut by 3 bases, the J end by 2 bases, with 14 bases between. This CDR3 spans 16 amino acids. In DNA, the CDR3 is TGTGCCAGCAGTGAGCGAAGGGGGATAACCAAAAACATTCAGTACTTC. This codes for CASSERRGITKNIQYF.

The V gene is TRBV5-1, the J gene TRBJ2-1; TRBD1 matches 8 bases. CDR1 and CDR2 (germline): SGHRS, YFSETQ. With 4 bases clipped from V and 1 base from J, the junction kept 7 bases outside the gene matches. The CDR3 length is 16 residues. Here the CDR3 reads CASSRRTGRSYNEQFF. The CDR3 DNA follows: TGCGCCAGCAGCCGGAGGACAGGGCGGTCCTACAATGAGCAGTTCTTC. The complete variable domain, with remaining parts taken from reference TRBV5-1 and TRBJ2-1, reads KAGVTQTPRYLIKTRGQQVTLSCSPISGHRSVSWYQQTPGQGLQFLFEYFSETQRNKGNFPGRFSGRQFSNSRSEMNVSTLELGDSALYLCASSRRTGRSYNEQFFGPGTRLTVL.

CDR3 in DNA: TGCGCCAGCAGCACCGGGACTAGCGGGGTTGTCCAAGAGACCCAGTACTTC. The encoded protein is CASSTGTSGVVQETQYF. The chain joins TRBV5-1 to TRBJ2-5; 13 nucleotides match TRBD2. V lost 4 bases to trimming and J lost 1 base; unmatched junction nucleotides: 7. Germline CDR1 is SGHRS and CDR2 is YFSETQ. The CDR3 length is 17 residues.

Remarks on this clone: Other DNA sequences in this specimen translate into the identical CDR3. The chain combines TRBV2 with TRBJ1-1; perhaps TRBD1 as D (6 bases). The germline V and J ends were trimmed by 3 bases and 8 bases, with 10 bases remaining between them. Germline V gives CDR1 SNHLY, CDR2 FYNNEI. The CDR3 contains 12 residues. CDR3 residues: CASSEGAGEAFF. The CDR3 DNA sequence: TGTGCCAGCAGTGAGGGGGCAGGGGAAGCTTTCTTT.

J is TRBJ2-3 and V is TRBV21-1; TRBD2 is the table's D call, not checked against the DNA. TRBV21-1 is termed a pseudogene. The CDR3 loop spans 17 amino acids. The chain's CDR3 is CASSKATSGKVTDTQYF. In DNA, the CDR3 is TGTGCCAGCAGCAAAGCCACTAGCGGGAAAGTCACAGATACGCAGTATTTT.

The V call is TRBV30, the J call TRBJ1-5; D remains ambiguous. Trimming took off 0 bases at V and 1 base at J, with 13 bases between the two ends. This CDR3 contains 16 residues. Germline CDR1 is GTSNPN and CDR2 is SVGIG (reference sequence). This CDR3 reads CAWSVSGFGSNQPQHF. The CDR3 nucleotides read TGTGCCTGGAGTGTATCGGGGTTTGGGAGCAATCAGCCCCAGCATTTT.

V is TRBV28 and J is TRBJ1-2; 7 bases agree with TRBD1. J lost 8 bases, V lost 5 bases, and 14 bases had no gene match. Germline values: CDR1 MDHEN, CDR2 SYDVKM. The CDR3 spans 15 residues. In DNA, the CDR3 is TGTGCCAGCAGTGCCGGGACAGCCTCCCTGATGGGCTACACCTTC. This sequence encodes CASSAGTASLMGYTF.

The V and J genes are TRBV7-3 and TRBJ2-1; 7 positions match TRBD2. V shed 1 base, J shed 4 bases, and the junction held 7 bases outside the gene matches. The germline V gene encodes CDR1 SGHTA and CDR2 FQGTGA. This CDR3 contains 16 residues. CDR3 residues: CASSLNAGAGYNEQFF. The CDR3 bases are TGTGCCAGCAGCTTAAATGCGGGAGCGGGGTACAATGAGCAGTTCTTC.

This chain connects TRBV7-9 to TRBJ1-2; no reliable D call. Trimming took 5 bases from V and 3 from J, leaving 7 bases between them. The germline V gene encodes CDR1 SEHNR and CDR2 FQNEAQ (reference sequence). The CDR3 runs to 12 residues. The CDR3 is CASSQAYYGYTF. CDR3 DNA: TGTGCCAGCAGCCAAGCTTACTATGGCTACACCTTC.

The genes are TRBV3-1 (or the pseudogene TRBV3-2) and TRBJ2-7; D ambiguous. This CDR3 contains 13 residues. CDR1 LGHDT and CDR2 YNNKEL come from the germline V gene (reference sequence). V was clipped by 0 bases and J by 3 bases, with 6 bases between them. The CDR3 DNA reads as TGTGCCAGCAGCCAAGAGCGGCGCTACGAGCAGTACTTC. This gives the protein CASSQERRYEQYF.

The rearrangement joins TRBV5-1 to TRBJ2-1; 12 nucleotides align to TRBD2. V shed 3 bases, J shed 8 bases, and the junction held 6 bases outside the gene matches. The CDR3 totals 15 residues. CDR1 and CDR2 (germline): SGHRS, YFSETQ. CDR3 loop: CASSSTSGSLDEQFF. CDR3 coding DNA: TGCGCCAGCAGCTCGACTAGCGGGAGTCTCGATGAGCAGTTCTTC.

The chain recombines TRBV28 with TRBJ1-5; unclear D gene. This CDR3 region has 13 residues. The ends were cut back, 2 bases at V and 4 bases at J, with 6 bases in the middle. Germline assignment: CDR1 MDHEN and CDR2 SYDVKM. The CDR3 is CASSLLQNQPQHF. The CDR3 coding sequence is TGTGCCAGCAGTTTACTTCAGAATCAGCCCCAGCATTTT.

CDR3 protein: CASSSPRDRDTEAFF. Here the CDR3 DNA reads TGTGCCAGCAGTTCCCCCCGGGACAGGGACACTGAAGCTTTCTTT. This rearrangement joins TRBV6-5 to TRBJ1-1; 9 bases are shared with TRBD1. The CDR3 runs to 15 residues. V lost 4 bases to trimming and J lost 3 bases; unmatched junction nucleotides: 6. CDR1 and CDR2 (germline): MNHEY, SVGAGI.

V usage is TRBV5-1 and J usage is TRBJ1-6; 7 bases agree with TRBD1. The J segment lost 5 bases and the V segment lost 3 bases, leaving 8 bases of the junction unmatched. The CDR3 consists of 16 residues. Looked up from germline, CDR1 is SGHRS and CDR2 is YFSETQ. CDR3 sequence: CASSWTGTANNSPLHF. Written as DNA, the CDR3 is TGCGCCAGCAGCTGGACCGGGACAGCTAATAATTCACCCCTCCACTTT.

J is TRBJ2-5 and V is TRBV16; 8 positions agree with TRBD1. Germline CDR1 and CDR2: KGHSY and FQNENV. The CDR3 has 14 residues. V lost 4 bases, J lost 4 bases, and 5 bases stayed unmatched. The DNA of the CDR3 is TGTGCCAGCAGCCGGCAGGGGGCAGGAGAGACCCAGTACTTC. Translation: CASSRQGAGETQYF.

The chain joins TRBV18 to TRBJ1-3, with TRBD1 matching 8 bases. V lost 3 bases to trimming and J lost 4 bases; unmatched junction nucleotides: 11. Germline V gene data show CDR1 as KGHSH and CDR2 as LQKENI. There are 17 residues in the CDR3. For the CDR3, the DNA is TGTGCCAGCTCACCTCTAGCAGGGGACAGGAGAGGAAACACCATATATTTT. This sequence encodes CASSPLAGDRRGNTIYF. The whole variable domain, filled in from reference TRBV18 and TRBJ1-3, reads NAGVMQNPRHLVRRRGQEARLRCSPMKGHSHVYWYRQLPEEGLKFMVYLQKENIIDESGMPKERFSAEFPKEGPSILRIQQVVRGDSAAYFCASSPLAGDRRGNTIYFGEGSWLTVV.

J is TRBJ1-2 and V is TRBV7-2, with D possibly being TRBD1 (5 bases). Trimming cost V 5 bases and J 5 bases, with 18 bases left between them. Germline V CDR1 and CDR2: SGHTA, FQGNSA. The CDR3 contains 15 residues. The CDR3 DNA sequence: TGTGCCAGCAGCGACGACAGAGCCCGACTTTATGGCTACACCTTC. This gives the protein CASSDDRARLYGYTF.

The CDR3 bases are TGTGCCACCAGTGATTCGGGACAGGCCGGCTACGAGCAGTACTTC. Encoded protein: CATSDSGQAGYEQYF. This chain links TRBV24-1 with TRBJ2-7; 8 nucleotides agree with TRBD1. V shed 2 bases, J shed 3 bases, and the junction held 5 bases outside the gene matches. The CDR3 loop spans 15 amino acids. The germline gives CDR1 KGHDR, CDR2 SFDVKD.

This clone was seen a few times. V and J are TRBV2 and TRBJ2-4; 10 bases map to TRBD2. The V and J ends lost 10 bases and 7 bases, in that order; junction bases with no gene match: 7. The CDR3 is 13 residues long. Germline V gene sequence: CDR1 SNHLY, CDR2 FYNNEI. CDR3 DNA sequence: TGTGCCACCATGGGGGGACTAGCGAACATTCAGTACTTC. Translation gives CATMGGLANIQYF.

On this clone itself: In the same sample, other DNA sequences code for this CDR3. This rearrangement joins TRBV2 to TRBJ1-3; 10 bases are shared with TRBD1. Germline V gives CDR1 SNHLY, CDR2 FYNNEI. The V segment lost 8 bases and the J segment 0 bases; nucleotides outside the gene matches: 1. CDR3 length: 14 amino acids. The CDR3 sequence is CASRDRGSGNTIYF. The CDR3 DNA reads TGTGCCAGCCGGGACAGGGGCTCTGGAAACACCATATATTTT.

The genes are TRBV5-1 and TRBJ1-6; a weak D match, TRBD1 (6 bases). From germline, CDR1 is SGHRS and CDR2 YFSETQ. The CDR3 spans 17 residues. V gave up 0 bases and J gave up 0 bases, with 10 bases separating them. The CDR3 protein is CASSLGQGSSYNSPLHF. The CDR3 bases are TGCGCCAGCAGCTTGGGGCAGGGGAGCTCCTATAATTCACCCCTCCACTTT.

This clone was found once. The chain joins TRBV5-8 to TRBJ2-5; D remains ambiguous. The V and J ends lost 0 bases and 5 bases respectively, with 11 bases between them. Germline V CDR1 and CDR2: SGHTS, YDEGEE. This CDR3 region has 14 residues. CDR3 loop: CASSLATEWETQYF. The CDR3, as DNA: TGTGCCAGCAGCTTGGCAACTGAGTGGGAGACCCAGTACTTC.

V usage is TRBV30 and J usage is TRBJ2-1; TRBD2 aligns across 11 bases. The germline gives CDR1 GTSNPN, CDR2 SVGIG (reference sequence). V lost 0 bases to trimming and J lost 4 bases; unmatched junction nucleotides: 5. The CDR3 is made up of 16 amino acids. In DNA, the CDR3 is TGTGCCTGGAGTGTCTGGGCTAGCGGGAGGTACAATGAGCAGTTCTTC. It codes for CAWSVWASGRYNEQFF.